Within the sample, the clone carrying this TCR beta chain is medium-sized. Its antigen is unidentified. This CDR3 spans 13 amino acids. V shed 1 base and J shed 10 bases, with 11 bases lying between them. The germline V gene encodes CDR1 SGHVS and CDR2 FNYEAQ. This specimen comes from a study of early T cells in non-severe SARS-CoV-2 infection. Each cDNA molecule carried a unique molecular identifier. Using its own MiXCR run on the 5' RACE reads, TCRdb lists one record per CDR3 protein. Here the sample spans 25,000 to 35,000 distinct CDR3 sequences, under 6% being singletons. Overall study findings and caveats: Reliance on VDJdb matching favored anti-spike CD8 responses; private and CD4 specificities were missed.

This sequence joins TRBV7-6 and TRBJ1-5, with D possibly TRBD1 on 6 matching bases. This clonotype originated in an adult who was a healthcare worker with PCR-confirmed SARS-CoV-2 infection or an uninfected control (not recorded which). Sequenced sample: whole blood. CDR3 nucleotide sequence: TGTGCCAGCAGCTTAGATCCGGGACATCCCCAGCATTTT. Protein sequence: CASSLDPGHPQHF.